Presented here are 16 T cell receptor beta chains from one specimen sequenced in a study of molecular identifiers for immune sequencing clone quantification. One entry per CDR3 protein, called by TCRdb with MiXCR from the PCR reads. The table includes 300,000 to 400,000 distinct CDR3 sequences, around a fifth detected once. Sequenced material: naive CD8+ T cells from blood, with Jurkat cell RNA spiked in. Subset in this sample: FACS-sorted CD8+CD4-CCR7+CD45RA+ naive T cells. Every receptor here comes from a human donor in good health. Some libraries in this study had Jurkat cell RNA spiked in.

This clonotype was counted between two and nine times. One end of the junction does not line up with germline, which may come from a read error. The chain's CDR3 is CTSSFGGQPYEQYF. CDR3 nucleotides: TGTACCAGCAGTTTCGGGGGCCAACCCTACGAGCAGTACTTC. V and J are TRBV27 and TRBJ2-7; D may match TRBD1 or TRBD2 (6 bases each). The CDR3 length is 14 residues. CDR1 and CDR2 (germline): MNHEY, SMNVEV (reference sequence).

To note about this clonotype: A read error is possible here, since a much larger clone lies one base away. V and J are TRBV7-2 and TRBJ1-1, with D tentatively TRBD1 (6 bases). The CDR3 is 15 amino acids. CDR1 SGHTA and CDR2 FQGNSA come from the germline V gene. The CDR3 protein is CAGSLMGARGTEAFF. In DNA, the CDR3 is TGTGCCGGCAGCCTCATGGGGGCGCGGGGCACTGAAGCTTTCTTT.

This clonotype was picked up many times. V is TRBV29-1 and J is TRBJ2-7; 10 nucleotides align to TRBD1. This CDR3 comprises 14 residues. J lost 4 bases, V lost 0 bases, and 3 bases had no gene match. Per the germline V gene, CDR1 is SQVTM and CDR2 is ANQGSEA. CDR3 nucleotides: TGCAGCGTTGAAGATCGGGACAGGGGATACGAGCAGTACTTC. Translating gives CSVEDRDRGYEQYF.

On this clonotype itself: This may be a read error: a much more frequent sequence differs by one nucleotide. No conserved phenylalanine or tryptophan is present at the end of the CDR3, so a read error is the likely explanation. This rearrangement joins TRBV5-3 to TRBJ2-7; D may be TRBD1 or TRBD2 (5 bases each). TRBV5-3 is assigned to the ORF class and has an uncertain function. The CDR3 has 13 residues. Here the CDR3 reads CASSWGIAYEQYS. In DNA form, the CDR3 reads TGTGCCAGCAGCTGGGGGATAGCCTACGAGCAGTACTCC.

As regards this clonotype: A much larger clone differs by one base, so this may be a read error. V usage is TRBV29-1 and J usage is TRBJ2-7; D is unresolved. Germline CDR1 SQVTM, CDR2 ANQGSEA. CDR3 size: 11 residues. The CDR3 loop reads CSVEAEYGQYF. The CDR3 DNA follows: TGCAGCGTAGAGGCGGAGTACGGGCAGTACTTC.

V usage is TRBV4-3 and J usage is TRBJ2-1; TRBD1 agrees at 8 bases. Germline CDR1 reads LGHNA; CDR2 reads YSLEER. The CDR3 is made up of 16 amino acids. V trimming: 3 bases; J trimming: 9 bases; junction bases outside the gene matches: 13. The CDR3 sequence is CASSHPRGGQGVEQFF. CDR3 DNA: TGCGCCAGCAGCCATCCGAGGGGAGGACAGGGTGTTGAGCAGTTCTTC.

This clonotype appeared many times. This chain joins TRBV6-5 and TRBJ2-3, with 7 bases lining up with TRBD1. The length of the CDR3 is 15 residues. V was pared by 2 bases and J by 7 bases, with 9 bases of the junction left unmatched. Per germline, CDR1 MNHEY and CDR2 SVGAGI. CDR3 loop: CASSYEDRWGNTQYF. The DNA for the CDR3 is TGTGCCAGCAGTTACGAGGACAGGTGGGGGAATACGCAGTATTTT.

The sample holds many counts of this clonotype. The chain has TRBV13 and TRBJ1-1; D call uncertain. Germline values: CDR1 PRHDT, CDR2 FYEKMQ (reference sequence). There are 14 residues in the CDR3. With 2 bases removed from V and 3 bases from J, the gap between germline ends came to 10 bases. CDR3 residues: CASSLMVEDTEAFF. CDR3 DNA sequence: TGTGCCAGCAGCTTAATGGTGGAAGACACTGAAGCTTTCTTT.

The V and J genes are TRBV13 and TRBJ1-1; a possible D gene is TRBD1 (5 bases). Trimming pared 2 bases from V and 4 bases from J, leaving 11 bases between. CDR1 PRHDT and CDR2 FYEKMQ come from the germline V gene (reference sequence). CDR3 length: 14 residues. The CDR3 here is CASSLSGSSTEAFF. The CDR3 DNA reads as TGTGCCAGCAGCTTATCAGGGAGCAGCACTGAAGCTTTCTTT.

This clonotype was recorded at least ten times. The chain uses TRBV30 and TRBJ1-2; 7 bases are shared with TRBD1. The junction had 7 bases not matched to a gene; V was cut back by 2 bases and J by 4 bases. The CDR3 runs to 14 residues. Germline-derived CDR1 and CDR2 are GTSNPN and SVGIG (reference sequence). In DNA form, the CDR3 reads TGTGCCTGGAGTTGGACAGGTCCTTTCTATGGCTACACCTTC. This gives the protein CAWSWTGPFYGYTF.

The CDR3 loop is CASSFPRGRSVNEQFF. In DNA, the CDR3 is TGTGCCAGCAGTTTCCCCAGGGGTCGTTCGGTAAATGAGCAGTTCTTC. The rearrangement joins TRBV28 to TRBJ2-1; a possible D gene is TRBD1 (6 bases). The V end lost 3 bases, the J end lost 7 bases, and 19 bases lay between the germline ends. The CDR3 spans 16 residues. The germline CDR1 and CDR2 sequences are MDHEN and SYDVKM.

This clonotype was seen at least ten times. The genes are TRBV12-3 or TRBV12-4 and TRBJ1-2; tentative D call: TRBD1 (6 bases). The CDR3 contains 15 residues. Between the trimmed V and J ends, which lost 5 bases and 1 base, there was a span of 14 bases. The CDR3 sequence: CASSGVQGRNYGYTF. The CDR3 bases are TGTGCCAGCAGTGGGGTACAGGGACGTAACTATGGCTACACCTTC.

This clonotype was counted many times. The rearrangement joins TRBV29-1 to TRBJ2-1; D is ambiguous. This CDR3 has 12 amino acids. Germline CDR1 reads SQVTM; CDR2 reads ANQGSEA. The ends were cut back, 4 bases at V and 9 bases at J, with 13 bases in the middle. CDR3 sequence: CSVVGLYAEQFF. The CDR3 region has the DNA TGCAGCGTTGTGGGTTTGTATGCTGAGCAGTTCTTC.

This clonotype appeared a few times. This sequence joins TRBV3-1 and TRBJ2-7; maybe TRBD1 (5 bases). This CDR3 region has 14 residues. V lost 3 bases, J lost 0 bases, and 9 bases lay in between. Germline CDR1 LGHDT, CDR2 YNNKEL (reference sequence). The CDR3 bases are TGTGCCAGCAGCCACGGACACAGCTCCTACGAGCAGTACTTC. This gives the protein CASSHGHSSYEQYF.

This chain connects TRBV5-1 to TRBJ1-3; D uncertain. V lost 2 bases, J lost 4 bases, and 13 bases lay in between. The CDR3 covers 15 residues. Per the germline V gene, CDR1 is SGHRS and CDR2 is YFSETQ. CDR3 loop: CASSFPGVSGNTIYF. The CDR3 DNA reads as TGCGCCAGCAGCTTCCCTGGGGTGTCCGGAAACACCATATATTTT.

There are many counts of this clonotype. The chain has TRBV7-9 and TRBJ1-1; 7 bases align to TRBD1. Germline lookup yields CDR1 SEHNR and CDR2 FQNEAQ (reference sequence). The CDR3 sequence is 13 residues long. V lost 1 base and J lost 7; bases outside the gene matches: 3. Here the CDR3 DNA reads TGTGCCAGCAGCTTAGGGGGACAGATTGAAGCTTTCTTT. It yields the protein CASSLGGQIEAFF.